This TCR beta chain comes out of a study of T cells after yellow fever vaccination. TCRdb reanalysed the 5' RACE reads using MiXCR and keeps one entry per CDR3 protein. The sample shows about 320,000 distinct CDR3 sequences, approximately 12% of them seen only once. Study-wide findings and caveats: Although most clonotypes did not, a small share appeared in both CD4 and CD8 compartments.

The CDR3 loop spans 20 amino acids. Trimming took off 1 base at V and 0 bases at J, with 19 bases between the two ends. Per the germline V gene, CDR1 is SNHLY and CDR2 is FYNNEI. For this clonotype: Its antigen remains unidentified.

Material: CD4+ T cells sorted from PBMCs, obtained 15 days after the yellow fever booster vaccination. This receptor was identified in a man between 18 and 35 years old who received the YFV17D yellow fever vaccine. The chain has TRBV2 and TRBJ2-6, with D maybe TRBD1 (6 bases). The CDR3 nucleotides read TGTGCCAGCAGTGAAGTAAAGGGGACATTAGGTTCCTCTGGGGCCAACGTCCTGACTTTC. It yields the protein CASSEVKGTLGSSGANVLTF.